What follows are 4 T cell receptor beta chains derived from one specimen sequenced in a study of blood T cell repertoires in COVID-19. Measured with immunoSEQ multiplex PCR; TCRdb has only the in-frame clones, and not every one. Found here are 50,000 to 80,000 clones, around 80% of them singletons; the top ten hold less than 6.5%. The sequencing sample was made of peripheral blood. These receptor sequences come from a woman aged 55-70 years with acute or convalescent COVID-19.

The chain carries TRBV12-3 or TRBV12-4 and TRBJ1-2; 7 positions match TRBD1. The trim removed 1 base at V and 7 bases at J, leaving 3 bases unmatched. This CDR3 has 13 amino acids. For the CDR3, the DNA is TGTGCCAGCAGTTTAGGGTCAGGGGGTGGCTACACCTTC. Translating gives CASSLGSGGGYTF.

This sequence joins TRBV11-3 and TRBJ2-1; tentatively, D is TRBD2 (6 bases). Trimming shortened V by 0 bases and J by 5 bases, and 14 bases separated the two germline ends. CDR1 and CDR2 from the germline V gene are SGHNT and YENEEA. CDR3 length: 16 amino acids. CDR3 coding DNA: TGTGCCAGCAGCTTAGATCAGTGGCGGGGAGACAATGAGCAGTTCTTC. It yields the protein CASSLDQWRGDNEQFF.

The chain employs TRBV5-1 and TRBJ1-6; tentative D call: TRBD1 (6 bases). The CDR3 is 16 amino acids. V was cut by 2 bases and J by 0 bases, with 9 bases left in between. Germline V gene sequence: CDR1 SGHRS, CDR2 YFSETQ. CDR3 protein: CASSFGGASYNSPLHF. The CDR3 DNA reads TGCGCCAGCAGCTTCGGGGGGGCCTCCTATAATTCACCCCTCCACTTT.

This clone showed up many times. The CDR3 region is CATQAGGRYEQYF. CDR3 nucleotides: TGTGCCACCCAAGCGGGGGGACGGTACGAGCAGTACTTC. The genes are TRBV6-6 and TRBJ2-7; 9 positions agree with TRBD2. This CDR3 region has 13 residues. The V gene end was trimmed by 10 bases and the J gene end by 4 bases; junction bases not matched to a gene: 8. Germline V gives CDR1 MNHNY, CDR2 SVGAGI (reference sequence).